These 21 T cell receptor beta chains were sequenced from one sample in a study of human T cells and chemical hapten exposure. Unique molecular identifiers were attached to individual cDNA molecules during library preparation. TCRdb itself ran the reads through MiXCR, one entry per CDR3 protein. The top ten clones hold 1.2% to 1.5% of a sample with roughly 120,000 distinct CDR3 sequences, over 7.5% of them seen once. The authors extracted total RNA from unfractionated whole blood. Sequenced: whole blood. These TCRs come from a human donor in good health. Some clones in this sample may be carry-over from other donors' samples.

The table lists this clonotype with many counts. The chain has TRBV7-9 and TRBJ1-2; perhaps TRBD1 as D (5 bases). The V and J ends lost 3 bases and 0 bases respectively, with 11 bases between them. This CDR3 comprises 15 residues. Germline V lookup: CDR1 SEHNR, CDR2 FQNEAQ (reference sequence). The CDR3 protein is CASSLQGSPNYGYTF. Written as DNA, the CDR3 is TGTGCCAGCAGCTTGCAGGGCTCTCCTAACTATGGCTACACCTTC.

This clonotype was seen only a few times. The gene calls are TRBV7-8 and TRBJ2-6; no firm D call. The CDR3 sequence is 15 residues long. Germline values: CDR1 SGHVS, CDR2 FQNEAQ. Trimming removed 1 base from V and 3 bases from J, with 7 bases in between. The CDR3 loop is CASSLGVGGANVLTF. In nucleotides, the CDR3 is TGTGCCAGCAGCTTAGGGGTTGGTGGGGCCAACGTCCTGACTTTC.

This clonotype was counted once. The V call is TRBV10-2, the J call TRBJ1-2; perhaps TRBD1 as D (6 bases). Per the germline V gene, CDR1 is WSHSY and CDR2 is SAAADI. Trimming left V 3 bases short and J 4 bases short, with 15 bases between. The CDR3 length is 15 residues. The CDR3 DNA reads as TGCGCCAGCAGTGAATCGTCAGGGGTCTCCTATGGCTACACCTTC. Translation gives CASSESSGVSYGYTF.

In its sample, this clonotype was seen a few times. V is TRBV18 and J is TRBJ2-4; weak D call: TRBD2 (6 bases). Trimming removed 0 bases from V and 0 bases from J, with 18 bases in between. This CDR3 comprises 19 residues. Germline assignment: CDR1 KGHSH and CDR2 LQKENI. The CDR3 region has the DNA TGTGCCAGCTCACCACCTGGACTACCAAATTTGCTAGCCAAAAACATTCAGTACTTC. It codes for CASSPPGLPNLLAKNIQYF.

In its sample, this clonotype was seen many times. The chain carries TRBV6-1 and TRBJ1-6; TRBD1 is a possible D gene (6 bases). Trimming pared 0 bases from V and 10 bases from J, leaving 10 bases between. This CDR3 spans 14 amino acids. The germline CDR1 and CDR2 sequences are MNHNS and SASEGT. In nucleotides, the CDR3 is TGTGCCAGCAGTGAAGCGGGGGCACGCTCACCCCTCCACTTT. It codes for CASSEAGARSPLHF.

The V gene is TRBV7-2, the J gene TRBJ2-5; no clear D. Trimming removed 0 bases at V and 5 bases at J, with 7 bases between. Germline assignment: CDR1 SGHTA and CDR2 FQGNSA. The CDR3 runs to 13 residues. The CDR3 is CASSLAMRETQYF. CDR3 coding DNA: TGTGCCAGCAGCTTAGCGATGAGGGAGACCCAGTACTTC. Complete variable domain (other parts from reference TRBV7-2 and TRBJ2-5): GAGVSQSPSNKVTEKGKDVELRCDPISGHTALYWYRQSLGQGLEFLIYFQGNSAPDKSGLPSDRFSAERTGGSVSTLTIQRTQQEDSAVYLCASSLAMRETQYFGPGTRLLVL.

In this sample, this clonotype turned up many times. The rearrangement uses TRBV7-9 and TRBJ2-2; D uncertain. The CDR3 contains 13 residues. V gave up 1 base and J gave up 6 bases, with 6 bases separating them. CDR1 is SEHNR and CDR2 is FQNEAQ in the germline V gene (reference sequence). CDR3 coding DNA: TGTGCCAGCAGCTTAGGCCTCTCCGGGGAGCTGTTTTTT. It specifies CASSLGLSGELFF.

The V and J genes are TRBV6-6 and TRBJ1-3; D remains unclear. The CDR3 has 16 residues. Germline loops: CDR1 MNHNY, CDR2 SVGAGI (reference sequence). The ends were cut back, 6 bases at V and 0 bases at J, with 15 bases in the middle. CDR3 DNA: TGTGCCAGCAGCACCCAGCCTGGTTTCTCTGGAAACACCATATATTTT. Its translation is CASSTQPGFSGNTIYF.

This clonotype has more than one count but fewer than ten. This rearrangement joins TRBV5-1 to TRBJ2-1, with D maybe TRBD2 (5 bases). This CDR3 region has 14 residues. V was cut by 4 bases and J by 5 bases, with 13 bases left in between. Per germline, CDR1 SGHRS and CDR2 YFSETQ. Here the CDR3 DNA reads TGCGCCAGCAGCCCGGGGATTCCGAACAATGAGCAGTTCTTC. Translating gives CASSPGIPNNEQFF. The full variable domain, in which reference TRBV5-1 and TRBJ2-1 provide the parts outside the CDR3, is KAGVTQTPRYLIKTRGQQVTLSCSPISGHRSVSWYQQTPGQGLQFLFEYFSETQRNKGNFPGRFSGRQFSNSRSEMNVSTLELGDSALYLCASSPGIPNNEQFFGPGTRLTVL.

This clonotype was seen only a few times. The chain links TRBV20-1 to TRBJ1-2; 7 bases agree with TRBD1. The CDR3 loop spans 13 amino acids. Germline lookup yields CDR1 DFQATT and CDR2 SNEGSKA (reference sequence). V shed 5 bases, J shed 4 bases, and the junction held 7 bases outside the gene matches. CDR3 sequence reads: CSALGQDVYGYTF. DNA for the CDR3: TGCAGTGCTCTCGGACAGGACGTCTATGGCTACACCTTC.

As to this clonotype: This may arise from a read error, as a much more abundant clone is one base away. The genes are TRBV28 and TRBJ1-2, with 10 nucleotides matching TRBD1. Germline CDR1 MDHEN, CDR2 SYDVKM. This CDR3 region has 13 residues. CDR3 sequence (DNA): TGTGCCAACAGTCGTGACAGGGGGCATGGCTACACCTTC. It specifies CANSRDRGHGYTF.

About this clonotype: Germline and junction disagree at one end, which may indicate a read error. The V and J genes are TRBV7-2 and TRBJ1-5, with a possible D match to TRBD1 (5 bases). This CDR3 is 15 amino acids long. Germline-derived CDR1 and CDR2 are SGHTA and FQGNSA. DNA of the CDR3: TGTGTCAGCAGCTTAGTATGGGACAGCAATCAGCCCCAGCATTTT. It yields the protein CVSSLVWDSNQPQHF.

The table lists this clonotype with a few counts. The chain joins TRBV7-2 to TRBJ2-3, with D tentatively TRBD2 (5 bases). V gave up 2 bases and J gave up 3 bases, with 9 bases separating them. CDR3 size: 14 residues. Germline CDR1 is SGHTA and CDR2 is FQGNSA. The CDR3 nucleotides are TGTGCCAGCAGCTTATCGACGGGAACAGATACGCAGTATTTT. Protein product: CASSLSTGTDTQYF.

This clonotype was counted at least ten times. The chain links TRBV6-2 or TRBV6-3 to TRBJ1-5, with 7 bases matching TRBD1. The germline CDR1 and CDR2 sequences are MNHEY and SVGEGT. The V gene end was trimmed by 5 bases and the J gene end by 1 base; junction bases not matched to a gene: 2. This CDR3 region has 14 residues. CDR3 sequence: CASSPQGSNQPQHF. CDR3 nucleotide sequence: TGTGCCAGCAGTCCACAGGGGAGCAATCAGCCCCAGCATTTT.

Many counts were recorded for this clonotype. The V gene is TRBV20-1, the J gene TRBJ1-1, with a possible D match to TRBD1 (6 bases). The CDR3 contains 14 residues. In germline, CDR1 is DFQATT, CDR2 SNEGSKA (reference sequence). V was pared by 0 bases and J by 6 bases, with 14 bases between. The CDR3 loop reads CSARDHQGRPEAFF. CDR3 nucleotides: TGCAGTGCTAGAGATCATCAGGGGAGACCTGAAGCTTTCTTT.

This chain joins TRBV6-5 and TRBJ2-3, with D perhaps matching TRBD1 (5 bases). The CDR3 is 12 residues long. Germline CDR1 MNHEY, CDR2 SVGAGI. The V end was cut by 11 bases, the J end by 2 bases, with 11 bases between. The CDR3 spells CAVGRITDTQYF. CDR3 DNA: TGTGCCGTGGGGCGGATCACAGATACGCAGTATTTT.

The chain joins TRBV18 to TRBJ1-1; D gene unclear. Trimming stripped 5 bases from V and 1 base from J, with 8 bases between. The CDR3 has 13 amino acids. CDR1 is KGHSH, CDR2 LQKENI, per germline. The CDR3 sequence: CASSSHKNTEAFF. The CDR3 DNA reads TGTGCCAGCTCATCACACAAGAACACTGAAGCTTTCTTT.

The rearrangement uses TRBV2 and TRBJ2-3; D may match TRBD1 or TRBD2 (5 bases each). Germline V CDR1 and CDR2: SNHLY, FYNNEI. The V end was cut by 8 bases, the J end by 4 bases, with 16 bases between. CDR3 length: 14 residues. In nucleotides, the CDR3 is TGTGCCAGCGGTGGGGGTGGGGCTGCAGATACGCAGTATTTT. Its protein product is CASGGGGAADTQYF.

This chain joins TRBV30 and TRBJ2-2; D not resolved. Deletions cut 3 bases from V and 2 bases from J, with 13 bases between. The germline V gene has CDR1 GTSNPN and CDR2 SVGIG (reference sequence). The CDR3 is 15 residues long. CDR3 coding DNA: TGTGCCTGGAGCAGGAAACAGCCTAACACCGGGGAGCTGTTTTTT. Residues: CAWSRKQPNTGELFF.

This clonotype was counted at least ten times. The CDR3 nucleotides are TGTGCCAGCAGCCAGACAGGGGGCTCCTATAATTCACCCCTCCACTTT. Its translation: CASSQTGGSYNSPLHF. V is TRBV3-1 and J is TRBJ1-6, with 9 bases that match TRBD1. Germline trimming cut 3 bases from V and 0 bases from J; bases unmatched to any gene: 0. The germline V gene encodes CDR1 LGHDT and CDR2 YNNKEL (reference sequence). The CDR3 totals 16 residues.

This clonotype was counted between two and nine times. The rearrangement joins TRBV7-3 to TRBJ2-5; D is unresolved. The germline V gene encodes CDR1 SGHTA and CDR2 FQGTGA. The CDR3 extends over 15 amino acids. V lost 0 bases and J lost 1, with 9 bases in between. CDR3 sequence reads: CASSLTGFAQETQYF. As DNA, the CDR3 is TGTGCCAGCAGCTTAACAGGGTTCGCCCAAGAGACCCAGTACTTC.